A single sample gave rise to the 13 T cell receptor beta chains below, sequenced in a study of cytomegalovirus exposure and HLA in healthy donors. A multiplex PCR was run with 60 Vbeta primers and 13 Jbeta primers. Produced via immunoSEQ multiplex PCR; TCRdb's table is partial and in-frame only. The repertoire holds around 200,000 clones, with about 79% as singletons. Sequenced input: PBMCs. The receptors stem from a girl aged 2 to 9 in good health and CMV-seropositive.

The chain recombines TRBV5-1 with TRBJ2-7; tentatively, D is TRBD1 (5 bases). Trimming removed 5 bases at V and 3 bases at J, with 9 bases between. CDR3 size: 12 residues. Germline loops: CDR1 SGHRS, CDR2 YFSETQ. CDR3 DNA: TGCGCCAGCAGTATGCAGGGCTACGAGCAGTACTTC. Protein sequence: CASSMQGYEQYF. The full variable domain, completed using reference TRBV5-1 and TRBJ2-7, is KAGVTQTPRYLIKTRGQQVTLSCSPISGHRSVSWYQQTPGQGLQFLFEYFSETQRNKGNFPGRFSGRQFSNSRSEMNVSTLELGDSALYLCASSMQGYEQYFGPGTRLTVT.

V is TRBV5-4 and J is TRBJ2-5; 8 bases fit TRBD2. The germline V gene encodes CDR1 SGHNT and CDR2 YYREEE (reference sequence). The trim removed 2 bases at V and 4 bases at J, leaving 13 bases unmatched. The CDR3 has 17 residues. The chain's CDR3 is CASSLSVQAGDRETQYF. The CDR3 DNA reads TGTGCCAGCAGCTTATCCGTCCAAGCGGGAGATCGAGAGACCCAGTACTTC.

Concerning this clone itself: This same CDR3 is encoded by further DNA sequences in the sample. The chain combines TRBV2 with TRBJ1-6; D unclear. V was shortened by 3 bases and J by 8 bases, with 8 bases between the two germline ends. Germline V gene sequence: CDR1 SNHLY, CDR2 FYNNEI. The CDR3 loop spans 13 amino acids. The CDR3 DNA is TGTGCCAGCAGTGATTCGGGTCATTCACCCCTCCACTTT. Its protein product is CASSDSGHSPLHF.

The V call is TRBV5-4, the J call TRBJ2-7; D perhaps matches TRBD2 (6 bases). Trimming removed 4 bases at V and 4 bases at J, with 18 bases between. Germline values: CDR1 SGHNT, CDR2 YYREEE (reference sequence). CDR3 length: 15 residues. The DNA for the CDR3 is TGTGCCAGCAGCCCGGGCGGGACCCACCCTTACGAGCAGTACTTC. It is translated as CASSPGGTHPYEQYF.

The rearrangement joins TRBV19 to TRBJ2-2; perhaps TRBD1 as D (6 bases). Looked up from germline, CDR1 is LNHDA and CDR2 is SQIVND (reference sequence). This CDR3 region has 13 residues. Trimming cost V 8 bases and J 8 bases, with 15 bases left between them. The CDR3 here is CASLRGGTGELFF. The CDR3 DNA reads TGTGCCAGTCTCCGTGGGGGCACGGGGGAGCTGTTTTTT.

The CDR3 DNA reads TGTGCCAGCAGTTCGGCCTGGGGCACCCCTCTAGCCAAAAACATTCAGTACTTC. It encodes CASSSAWGTPLAKNIQYF. The rearrangement uses TRBV28 and TRBJ2-4; possible D gene TRBD1, 5 bases. The CDR3 length is 18 residues. Germline CDR1 reads MDHEN; CDR2 reads SYDVKM. V lost 4 bases to trimming and J lost 0 bases, with 19 bases between them.

V is TRBV15 and J is TRBJ1-1; D is possibly TRBD1 (6 bases). V shed 5 bases and J shed 1 base, with 14 bases lying between them. The CDR3 consists of 15 residues. Germline assignment: CDR1 LNHNV and CDR2 YYDKDF (reference sequence). The CDR3: CATSGPGHSNTEAFF. CDR3 coding DNA: TGTGCCACCAGCGGACCGGGACACTCGAACACTGAAGCTTTCTTT.

The chain joins TRBV4-1 to TRBJ2-1, with 11 bases identical to TRBD2. The CDR3 loop spans 17 amino acids. The germline V gene encodes CDR1 MGHRA and CDR2 YSYEKL. V gave up 1 base and J gave up 7 bases; unmatched junction bases: 9. The chain's CDR3 is CASSQVPLAGVWNEQFF. For the CDR3, the DNA is TGCGCCAGCAGCCAAGTCCCACTAGCGGGAGTGTGGAATGAGCAGTTCTTC.

This clone appeared a single time. The chain carries TRBV10-2 and TRBJ2-3; D possibly corresponds to TRBD2 (6 bases). Trimming pared 3 bases from V and 2 bases from J, leaving 9 bases between. The CDR3 extends over 14 amino acids. From germline, CDR1 is WSHSY and CDR2 SAAADI. The CDR3 DNA sequence: TGCGCCAGCAGTGAAGGAGGGTTCACAGATACGCAGTATTTT. This encodes CASSEGGFTDTQYF.

The V and J genes are TRBV11-3 and TRBJ1-1; D may be TRBD1 (5 bases). Trimming pared 5 bases from V and 6 bases from J, leaving 19 bases between. Germline CDR1 SGHNT, CDR2 YENEEA. This CDR3 is built from 15 residues. The CDR3 loop reads CASSQGGRSLAEAFF. The CDR3 coding sequence is TGTGCCAGCAGCCAGGGAGGTCGTAGTCTCGCTGAAGCTTTCTTT.

The chain combines TRBV7-9 with TRBJ2-7, with 7 nucleotides matching TRBD1. The CDR3 runs 15 residues. V lost 5 bases to trimming and J lost 0 bases; unmatched junction nucleotides: 7. CDR1 and CDR2 (germline): SEHNR, FQNEAQ (reference sequence). The CDR3 DNA follows: TGTGCCAGCAGCACCCTGACAGGGAACTCCTACGAGCAGTACTTC. Translation gives CASSTLTGNSYEQYF.

The chain is built from TRBV6-5 and TRBJ1-2; 9 bases map to TRBD1. Germline assignment: CDR1 MNHEY and CDR2 SVGAGI. J was trimmed by 8 bases and V by 2 bases; bases with no gene match: 9. This CDR3 comprises 15 residues. CDR3 residues: CASSYPGQGIDGYTF. In DNA, the CDR3 is TGTGCCAGCAGTTACCCCGGACAGGGGATAGACGGCTACACCTTC.

This rearrangement joins TRBV5-8 to TRBJ1-1, with D possibly being TRBD1 (5 bases). Germline lookup yields CDR1 SGHTS and CDR2 YDEGEE. The V gene lost 3 bases and the J gene lost 5 bases, with 11 bases spanning the gap. The CDR3 covers 13 residues. For the CDR3, the DNA is TGTGCCAGCAGCTGGTTAAGGGGAACTGAAGCTTTCTTT. Its translation is CASSWLRGTEAFF.